This T cell receptor beta chain was recovered during a study of spatial heterogeneity in lung cancer. As for the study in general: Beta-chain sequences consistently outnumbered alpha-chain sequences in detection.

This clonotype was detected many times. An end of the junction differs from the germline gene, which may be a read error. Time point meaning: sample taken at primary tumor resection. Whole RNA from tumor, nontumor lung or frozen PBMC was sequenced unsorted. The CDR3 has 15 residues. Germline CDR1 is SGHTA and CDR2 is FQGNSA. Every TCR cDNA molecule carried a tag that served as a unique molecular identifier. TCRdb re-called the 5' RACE reads through MiXCR, storing one row per CDR3 protein. This table has roughly 40,000 distinct CDR3 sequences, approximately 7% appearing once. The input for sequencing was PBMCs, taken at surgery. The chain joins TRBV7-2 to TRBJ1-5, with 7 bases matching TRBD1. The TCR sequence derives from a female donor with early-stage non-small cell lung cancer. The CDR3 here is CASSLDRVLGQPQHF. CDR3 nucleotides: TGTGCCAGCAGTTTAGACAGGGTACTGGGGCAGCCCCAGCATTTT.